A selection of T cell receptor beta chains follows, all from one sample in a study of T cells in Graves' hyperthyroidism and ophthalmopathy. One entry per CDR3 protein, called by TCRdb with MiXCR from the multiplex PCR reads. The data show fewer than 650,000 distinct CDR3 sequences, about 15% seen once. The sequencing input was blood. The receptor source for this set is a woman between 40 and 50 years old with Graves' ophthalmopathy. CDR3s include the opening cysteine and the closing phenylalanine or tryptophan. A D gene is named only where the DNA matches it firmly. Not all rows give a size; the values are once, few, many and, for expanded clones, a class.

d_call j_call v_call clone_size cdr3_nt cdr3_aa
TRBD1 TRBJ2-7 TRBV28 many TGTGCCAGCAGAAGGACAGGCCTTTCCTACGAGCAGTACTTC CASRRTGLSYEQYF
NA TRBJ2-7 TRBV4-1 few TGCGCCAGCAGCCAAGATAAGCGCTTGGACGAGCAGTACTTC CASSQDKRLDEQYF
NA TRBJ1-1 TRBV6-5 NA TGTGCCAGCAGTTTAAAGGAAGCATACACTGAAGCTTTCTTT CASSLKEAYTEAFF
TRBD2 TRBJ2-2 TRBV20-1 NA TGCAGTGCAATACTAGCGACAAGAAAGAACACCGGGGAGCTGTTTTTT CSAILATRKNTGELFF
TRBD2 TRBJ2-5 TRBV2 many TGTGCCAGCAGTGCTAGGACTAGCTTGGAGACCCAGTACTTC CASSARTSLETQYF
TRBD2 TRBJ2-2 TRBV19 many TGTGCCAGCGAGACCGGGACTACCCGACCCGGGGAGCTGTTTTTT CASETGTTRPGELFF
TRBD1 TRBJ2-7 TRBV28 many TGTGCCAGCAGTTCCCCGGGACAGGTATCCGACGAGCAGTACTTC CASSSPGQVSDEQYF
TRBD2 TRBJ2-2 TRBV6-1 many TGTGCCAGCAGACTAGCGGGACCGTCGGGGACCGGGGAGCTGTTTTTT CASRLAGPSGTGELFF
NA TRBJ1-1 TRBV30 many TGTGCCTGGAGTGGCCAGATTAACACTGAAGCTTTCTTT CAWSGQINTEAFF
TRBD1 TRBJ2-7 TRBV20-1 many TGCAGTGCTAGATCCGGGACAGGTGATTACGAGCAGTACTTC CSARSGTGDYEQYF
NA TRBJ2-6 TRBV6-2/TRBV6-3 many TGTGCCAGCAGTTACTCATCGGACCTTACTCTGAGGGCCAACGTCCTGACTTTC CASSYSSDLTLRANVLTF
NA TRBJ1-1 TRBV19 few TGTGCCGTAACCGGGACCGAAGGTCGCGGAGCTTTCTTT CAVTGTEGRGAFF
NA TRBJ1-4 TRBV7-3 many TGTGCCAGCAGCTTAAAGGCTGGGGAGGCAGCAACTAATGAAAAACTGTTTTTT CASSLKAGEAATNEKLFF
NA TRBJ2-6 TRBV29-1 many TGCAGCGTTGACGGGGGCCCCGGGGCCAACGTCCTGACTTTC CSVDGGPGANVLTF
NA TRBJ2-2 TRBV12-5 many TGTGCTGGTGGTCAAGGCGGCGGGGAGCTGTTTTTT CAGGQGGGELFF
TRBD1 TRBJ1-1 TRBV6-5 many TGTGCCACCAAACGGGACAGGGGGGATGACACTGAAGCTTTCTTT CATKRDRGDDTEAFF
NA TRBJ2-7 TRBV15 NA TGTGCCACCAGCCCTACCGTCAGAACCTACGAGCAGTACTTC CATSPTVRTYEQYF
NA TRBJ2-7 TRBV29-1 many TGCAGCGTTGATGGTGGCTACGAGCAGTACTTC CSVDGGYEQYF
NA TRBJ2-5 TRBV6-2/TRBV6-3 few TGTGCCAGCAGTTACCCAGGGGCCGGGGAGACCCAGTACTTC CASSYPGAGETQYF
TRBD2 TRBJ2-7 TRBV7-2 many TGTGCCAGCAGCTTAGCGGGAGGGAACTACGAGCAGTACTTC CASSLAGGNYEQYF
TRBD2 TRBJ2-7 TRBV7-3 many TGTGCCAGCAGAGACGGACTAGCGGGAGGTAGTTACGAGCAGTACTTC CASRDGLAGGSYEQYF
NA TRBJ1-1 TRBV5-4 few TGTGCCAGCAGGGGTGGGCCCTCGGGGGACACTGAAGCTTTCTTT CASRGGPSGDTEAFF
TRBD1 TRBJ1-2 TRBV12-3/TRBV12-4 many TGTGCCAGCAGTCGACAACCGGACAGGGTGGGTGGCTACACCTTC CASSRQPDRVGGYTF
TRBD2 TRBJ2-7 TRBV7-9 many TGTGCCAGCAGCTCCGGGACTAGCGGTCTCGAGCAGTACTTC CASSSGTSGLEQYF
NA TRBJ2-7 TRBV6-2/TRBV6-3 many TGTGCCAGCACCTTAGCGGCCGCCTTCTACGAGCAGTACTTC CASTLAAAFYEQYF
TRBD2 TRBJ2-7 TRBV18 many TGTGCCAGCGCACCGGGACTACAAGGGTACGAGCAGTACTTC CASAPGLQGYEQYF
NA TRBJ1-2 TRBV29-1 many TGCAGCGTTGATGCGAAATATGGCTACACCTTC CSVDAKYGYTF
TRBD1 TRBJ1-2 TRBV6-1 many TGTGCCAGCACCGACAGGGGACAGGCGAGCTATGGCTACACCTTC CASTDRGQASYGYTF
TRBD1 TRBJ1-5 TRBV6-5 NA TGTGCCAGCAGTTTGGGACAGGGTCCTACGCCCCAGCATTTT CASSLGQGPTPQHF
NA TRBJ1-1 TRBV7-2 many TGTGCCAGCAGCCACAACATCTACACTGAAGCTTTCTTT CASSHNIYTEAFF
NA TRBJ1-6 TRBV28 NA TGTGCCAGCAGTTCCGGATATTCCGGGGGGTCACCCCTCCACTTT CASSSGYSGGSPLHF
NA TRBJ2-7 TRBV27 few TGTGCCAGCAGTTTCGCTCCCGGTACCTACGAGCAGTACTTC CASSFAPGTYEQYF
NA TRBJ2-2 TRBV28 many TGTGCCAGCAGCATAGACGGGAACACCGGGGAGCTGTTTTTT CASSIDGNTGELFF
TRBD1 TRBJ2-7 TRBV24-1 many TGTGCCACCAGTGACCGGACAGGGCCTGAGCAGTACTTC CATSDRTGPEQYF
TRBD2 TRBJ2-5 TRBV5-1 many TGCGCCAGCAGCTTGGTTCTAGCGGGTCGGGCAGAGACCCAGTACTTC CASSLVLAGRAETQYF
TRBD1 TRBJ2-7 TRBV6-1 NA TGTGCCAGCAGTGGACCCGGGACAGGGAACGTGTACGAGCAGTACTTC CASSGPGTGNVYEQYF
TRBD2 TRBJ2-2 TRBV7-2 few TGTGCCAGCAGCTTTAGGGCCCCCCAGGCTCTAGCGGGAAACACCGGGGAGCTGTTTTTT CASSFRAPQALAGNTGELFF
TRBD2 TRBJ2-5 TRBV11-1 few TGTGCCAGCAGTCCTCACCCAGACAAGACTAGCGGGGCGCAAGAGACCCAGTACTTC CASSPHPDKTSGAQETQYF
TRBD2 TRBJ2-5 TRBV14 many TGTGCCAGCAGCCTGAGCGGGGTAGCGTTCCGAGAGACCCAGTACTTC CASSLSGVAFRETQYF
NA TRBJ2-7 TRBV5-6 many TGTGCCAGCAGCGAAGACAGCTCCTACGAGCAGTACTTC CASSEDSSYEQYF
NA TRBJ2-6 TRBV19 NA TGTGCCAGTAGTATGCGGCTTCAGGGGAGCTCTGGGGCCAACGTCCTGACTTTC CASSMRLQGSSGANVLTF
TRBD1 TRBJ1-1 TRBV6-1 NA TGTGCCAGCAGTCCCCTTCGACAGGGGCGTAACACTGAAGCTTTCTTT CASSPLRQGRNTEAFF
NA TRBJ1-3 TRBV19 NA TGTGCCAGTAGTTCCCGGACTTTTGGAAACACCATATATTTT CASSSRTFGNTIYF
NA TRBJ2-2 TRBV29-1 many TGCAGCGTTGAAGATCTTGTGATCGGGGAGCTGTTTTTT CSVEDLVIGELFF
TRBD1 TRBJ1-3 TRBV6-1 many TGTGCCAGCAGACAGACAGGGGACAACACCATATATTTT CASRQTGDNTIYF
NA TRBJ2-7 TRBV27 many TGTGCCAGCAGTTTTGTGAGCAAGAGCTCCTACGAGCAGTACTTC CASSFVSKSSYEQYF